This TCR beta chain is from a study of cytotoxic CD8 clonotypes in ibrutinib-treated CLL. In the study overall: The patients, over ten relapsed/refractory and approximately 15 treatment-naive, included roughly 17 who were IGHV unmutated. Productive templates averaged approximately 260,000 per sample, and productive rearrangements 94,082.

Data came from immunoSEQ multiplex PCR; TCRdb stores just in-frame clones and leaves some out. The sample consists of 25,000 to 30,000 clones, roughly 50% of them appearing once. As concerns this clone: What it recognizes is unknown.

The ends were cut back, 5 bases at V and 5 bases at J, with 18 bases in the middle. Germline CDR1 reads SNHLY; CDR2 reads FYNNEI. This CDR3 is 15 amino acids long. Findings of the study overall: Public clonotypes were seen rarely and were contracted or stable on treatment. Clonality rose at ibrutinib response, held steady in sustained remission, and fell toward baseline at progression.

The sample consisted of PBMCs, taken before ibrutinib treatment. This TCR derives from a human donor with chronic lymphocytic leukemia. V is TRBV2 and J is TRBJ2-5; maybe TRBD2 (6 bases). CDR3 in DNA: TGTGCCAGCAGTTTGCGCCAGGGAGGTTGGGAGACCCAGTACTTC. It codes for CASSLRQGGWETQYF. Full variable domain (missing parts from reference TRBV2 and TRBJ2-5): EPEVTQTPSHQVTQMGQEVILRCVPISNHLYFYWYRQILGQKVEFLVSFYNNEISEKSEIFDDQFSVERPDGSNFTLKIRSTKLEDSAMYFCASSLRQGGWETQYFGPGTRLLVL.